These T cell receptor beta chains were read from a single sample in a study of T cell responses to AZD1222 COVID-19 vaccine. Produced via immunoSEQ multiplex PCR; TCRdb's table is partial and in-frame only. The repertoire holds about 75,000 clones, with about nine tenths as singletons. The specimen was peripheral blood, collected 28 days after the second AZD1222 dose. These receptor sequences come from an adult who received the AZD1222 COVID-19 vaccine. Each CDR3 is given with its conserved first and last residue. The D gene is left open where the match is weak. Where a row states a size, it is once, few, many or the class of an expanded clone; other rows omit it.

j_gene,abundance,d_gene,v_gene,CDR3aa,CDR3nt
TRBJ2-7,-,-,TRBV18,CASSPGLDYEQYF,TGTGCCAGCTCACCCGGTCTAGACTACGAGCAGTACTTC
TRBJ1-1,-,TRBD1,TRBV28,CASSLRQGDTEAFF,TGTGCCAGCAGTTTAAGGCAGGGGGACACTGAAGCTTTCTTT
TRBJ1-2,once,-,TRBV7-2,CASSPASGGGYGYTF,TGTGCCAGCAGCCCCGCCTCCGGGGGAGGGTATGGCTACACCTTC
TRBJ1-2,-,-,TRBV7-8,CASSPGGVGYTF,TGTGCCAGCAGCCCCGGGGGGGTTGGCTACACCTTC
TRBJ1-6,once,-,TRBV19,CASSISSEGSPLHF,TGTGCCAGTAGTATATCGTCCGAGGGCTCACCCCTCCACTTT
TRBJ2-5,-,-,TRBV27,CASSPLRGPRETQYF,TGTGCCAGCAGTCCCCTTCGCGGGCCGCGGGAGACCCAGTACTTC
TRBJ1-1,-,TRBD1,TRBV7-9,CASSSRSGQGYTEAFF,TGTGCCAGCAGTTCCAGATCGGGACAGGGATATACTGAAGCTTTCTTT
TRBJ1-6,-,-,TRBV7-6,CASSSLGAGDRTSPLHF,TGTGCCAGCAGCTCCCTCGGGGCCGGGGACCGTACTTCACCCCTCCACTTT
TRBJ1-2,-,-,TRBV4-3,CASSRDRQAYGYTF,TGCGCCAGCAGCCGAGATAGACAGGCCTATGGCTACACCTTC
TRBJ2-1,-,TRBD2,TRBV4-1,CASRVAGAYNEQFF,TGCGCCAGCAGGGTAGCGGGGGCCTATAATGAGCAGTTCTTC
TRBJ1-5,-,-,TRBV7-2,CASSLGQGENQPQHF,TGTGCCAGCAGCTTAGGGCAGGGAGAGAATCAGCCCCAGCATTTT
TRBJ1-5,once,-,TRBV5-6,CASSLAGTVNQPQHF,TGTGCCAGCAGCTTGGCGGGAACGGTTAATCAGCCCCAGCATTTT
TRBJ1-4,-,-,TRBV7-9,CASSQAGVEKLFF,TGTGCCAGCAGCCAGGCGGGGGTCGAAAAACTGTTTTTT
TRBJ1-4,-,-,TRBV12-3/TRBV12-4,CASGGDNEKLFF,TGTGCCAGCGGGGGGGATAATGAAAAACTGTTTTTT
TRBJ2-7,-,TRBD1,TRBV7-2,CASSSSGQGIRSYEQYF,TGTGCCAGCAGCTCTTCAGGACAGGGGATAAGGTCCTACGAGCAGTACTTC
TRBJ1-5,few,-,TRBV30,CAWSVGGGQPQHF,TGTGCCTGGAGTGTAGGGGGGGGACAGCCCCAGCATTTT
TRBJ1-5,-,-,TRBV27,CASGEGDQPQHF,TGTGCCAGCGGCGAGGGGGATCAGCCCCAGCATTTT
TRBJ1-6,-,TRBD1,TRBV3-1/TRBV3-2,CASSPRDSSYNSPLHF,TGTGCCAGCAGTCCAAGGGACAGCAGTTATAATTCACCCCTCCACTTT
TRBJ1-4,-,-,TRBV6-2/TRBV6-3,CASSRRDTEKLFF,TGTGCCAGCAGCCGACGGGACACAGAAAAACTGTTTTTT
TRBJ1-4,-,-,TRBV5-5,CASSLGLSENEKLFF,TGTGCCAGCAGCTTGGGACTTTCGGAGAATGAAAAACTGTTTTTT
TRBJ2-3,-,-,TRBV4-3,CASSQGTGSARSTDTQYF,TGCGCCAGCAGCCAAGGAACAGGGAGCGCCCGTAGCACAGATACGCAGTATTTT
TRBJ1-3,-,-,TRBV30,CAWSEGNTIYF,TGTGCCTGGAGCGAGGGAAACACCATATATTTT
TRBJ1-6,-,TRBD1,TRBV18,CASSSDRLSSPLHF,TGTGCCAGCTCCTCGGACAGGTTAAGTTCACCCCTCCACTTT
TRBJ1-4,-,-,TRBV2,CASSEWGAEGEKLFF,TGTGCCAGCAGTGAATGGGGGGCAGAAGGTGAAAAACTGTTTTTT
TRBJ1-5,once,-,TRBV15,CATSTRDRMGNQPQHF,TGTGCCACCAGCACAAGGGACCGCATGGGCAATCAGCCCCAGCATTTT
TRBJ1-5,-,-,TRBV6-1,CASSEAGNNQPQHF,TGTGCCAGCAGTGAAGCCGGGAACAATCAGCCCCAGCATTTT
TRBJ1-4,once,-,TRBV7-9,CASSASGTDEKLFF,TGTGCCAGCAGCGCCTCGGGGACGGATGAAAAACTGTTTTTT
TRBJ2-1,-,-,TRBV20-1,CSAPGPNEQFF,TGCAGTGCTCCCGGGCCCAATGAGCAGTTCTTC
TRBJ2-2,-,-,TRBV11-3,CASSVGGDTGELFF,TGTGCCAGCAGCGTTGGCGGGGACACCGGGGAGCTGTTTTTT
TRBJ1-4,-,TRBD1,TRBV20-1,CSASGQGGEKLFF,TGCAGTGCTAGTGGGCAGGGGGGGGAAAAACTGTTTTTT
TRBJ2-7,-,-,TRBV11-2,CASSLGPGFTYEQYF,TGTGCCAGCAGCTTAGGCCCGGGATTTACCTACGAGCAGTACTTC
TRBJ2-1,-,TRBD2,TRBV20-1,CSASATSGGLLLSYNEQFF,TGCAGTGCAAGTGCTACTAGCGGGGGCCTGCTCCTCTCCTACAATGAGCAGTTCTTC
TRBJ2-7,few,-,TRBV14,CASSQGFALEQYF,TGTGCCAGCAGCCAAGGGTTCGCTCTCGAGCAGTACTTC
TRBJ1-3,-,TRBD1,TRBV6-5,CASRTGGNTIYF,TGTGCCAGTCGGACAGGAGGAAACACCATATATTTT
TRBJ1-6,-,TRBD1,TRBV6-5,CASRDRDRGGSPLHF,TGTGCCAGCAGAGATAGGGACAGGGGAGGTTCACCCCTCCACTTT
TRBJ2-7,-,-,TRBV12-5,CASGSRADEQYF,TGTGCTAGTGGTTCAAGGGCCGACGAGCAGTACTTC
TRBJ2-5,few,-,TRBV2,CASRRTETQYF,TGTGCCAGCAGACGCACGGAGACCCAGTACTTC
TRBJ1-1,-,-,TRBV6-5,CASKGGAVAEAFF,TGTGCCAGTAAAGGGGGGGCTGTGGCTGAAGCTTTCTTT
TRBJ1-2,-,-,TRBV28,CASRAPNYGYTF,TGTGCCAGCAGGGCCCCTAACTATGGCTACACCTTC
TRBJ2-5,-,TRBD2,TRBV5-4,CASSPRTSGGEETQYF,TGTGCCAGCAGCCCTCGGACTAGCGGGGGAGAAGAGACCCAGTACTTC
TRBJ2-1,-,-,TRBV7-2,CASSVGVANNEQFF,TGTGCCAGCAGCGTTGGGGTAGCAAACAATGAGCAGTTCTTC
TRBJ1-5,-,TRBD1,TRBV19,CASSIVPGQRSNQPQHF,TGTGCCAGTAGTATCGTCCCGGGACAGCGTAGCAATCAGCCCCAGCATTTT
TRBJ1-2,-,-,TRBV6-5,CASSYRRDNYGYTF,TGTGCCAGCAGCTACAGGAGGGACAACTATGGCTACACCTTC
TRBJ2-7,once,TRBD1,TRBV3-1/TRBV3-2,CASSQGGTALHEQYF,TGTGCCAGCAGCCAAGGAGGGACAGCACTCCACGAGCAGTACTTC
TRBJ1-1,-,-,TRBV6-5,CASSREGGVKAEAFF,TGTGCCAGCAGCAGGGAGGGGGGCGTTAAGGCTGAAGCTTTCTTT
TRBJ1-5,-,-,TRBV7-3,CASSLGPNQPQHF,TGTGCCAGCAGCTTAGGCCCAAATCAGCCCCAGCATTTT
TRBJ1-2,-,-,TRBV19,CASRAYQGSPGNYGYTF,TGTGCCAGTAGAGCCTACCAGGGGAGTCCGGGCAACTATGGCTACACCTTC
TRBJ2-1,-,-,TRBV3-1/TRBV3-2,CASSPTSTNEQFF,TGTGCCAGCAGCCCCACTAGTACCAATGAGCAGTTCTTC
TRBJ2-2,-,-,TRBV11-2,CASSTRTATNTGELFF,TGTGCCAGCAGCACCCGGACGGCAACGAACACCGGGGAGCTGTTTTTT
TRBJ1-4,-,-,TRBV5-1,CASSPVGGTNEKLFF,TGCGCCAGCAGCCCGGTGGGAGGCACGAATGAAAAACTGTTTTTT
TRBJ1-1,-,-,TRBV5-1,CASSRLGGATEAFF,TGCGCCAGCAGCCGCCTGGGGGGCGCCACTGAAGCTTTCTTT
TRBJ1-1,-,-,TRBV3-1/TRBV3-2,CASSTTWGTEAFF,TGTGCCAGCAGCACAACCTGGGGCACTGAAGCTTTCTTT